Listed below are T cell receptor beta chains from one sample, sequenced in a study of identifying expanded T cells in peripheral blood. TCRdb's copy holds only in-frame clones and misses some; the assay was immunoSEQ multiplex PCR. The table has some 120,000 clones, around four fifths seen once; the top ten hold about 3.1%. Sequenced sample: blood. Every receptor here comes from a person between 18 and 75 years old in good health. Each CDR3 is given with its conserved first and last residue. The D gene is left open where the match is weak. Rows may omit the clone size; those that give it use once, few, many or a size class.

V gene,J gene,D gene,clone size,CDR3 protein,CDR3 DNA
TRBV5-1,TRBJ2-2,TRBD2,.,CASSFSGVATGELFF,TGCGCCAGCAGCTTTAGCGGGGTTGCCACCGGGGAGCTGTTTTTT
TRBV27,TRBJ1-2,.,.,CASSLQRGRGYGYTF,TGTGCCAGCAGTTTACAGCGGGGCAGGGGTTATGGCTACACCTTC
TRBV19,TRBJ1-2,.,.,CASSIAGRANGYTF,TGTGCCAGTAGTATAGCGGGCAGGGCGAATGGCTACACCTTC
TRBV28,TRBJ1-3,TRBD1,.,CASSLGADRGVNF,TGTGCCAGCAGTTTAGGTGCGGACAGGGGCGTGAATTTT
TRBV6-1,TRBJ1-5,.,.,CASSDSQPQHF,TGTGCCAGCAGTGATAGTCAGCCCCAGCATTTT
TRBV5-4,TRBJ2-3,.,.,CASSWDSKLDTQYF,TGTGCCAGCAGCTGGGACTCCAAGCTGGATACGCAGTATTTT
TRBV7-9,TRBJ2-7,TRBD1,.,CASSLIGDSYEQYF,TGTGCCAGCAGCTTAATTGGGGACAGCTACGAGCAGTACTTC
TRBV29-1,TRBJ1-5,.,.,CSVAGQSNQPQHF,TGCAGCGTTGCTGGACAGTCTAATCAGCCCCAGCATTTT
TRBV11-2,TRBJ1-1,.,once,CASSLGSLAFF,TGTGCCAGCAGCTTAGGCAGTTTAGCTTTCTTT
TRBV4-1,TRBJ2-5,.,.,CASSQGALKPSQETQYF,TGCGCCAGCAGCCAAGGGGCGTTGAAGCCGAGCCAAGAGACCCAGTACTTC
TRBV27,TRBJ1-5,.,.,CASRAIQGRNQPQHF,TGTGCCAGCAGAGCGATCCAGGGACGTAATCAGCCCCAGCATTTT
TRBV13,TRBJ1-2,.,.,CASLDSSRRGYTF,TGTGCCAGCCTGGACAGCTCACGGCGAGGCTACACCTTC
TRBV19,TRBJ2-5,TRBD2,.,CASSDSGVLTQYF,TGTGCCAGTAGCGATAGCGGGGTCTTGACCCAGTACTTC
TRBV9,TRBJ2-3,TRBD2,once,CASSVGVGLAPRGTDTQYF,TGTGCCAGCAGCGTAGGGGTGGGACTAGCCCCAAGAGGCACAGATACGCAGTATTTT
TRBV18,TRBJ1-1,.,.,CASSPYSDRNTEAFF,TGTGCCAGCTCACCCTACTCGGACAGGAACACTGAAGCTTTCTTT
TRBV7-2,TRBJ2-5,.,.,CASRPSGIRGETQYF,TGTGCCAGCAGACCATCGGGGATCCGGGGAGAGACCCAGTACTTC
TRBV7-2,TRBJ2-7,TRBD1,.,CASRRDRGSYEQYF,TGTGCCAGCAGGAGGGACAGGGGCTCCTACGAGCAGTACTTC
TRBV6-5,TRBJ2-1,TRBD2,.,CASSYSGTTHEQFF,TGTGCCAGCAGTTACTCGGGGACTACCCATGAGCAGTTCTTC
TRBV18,TRBJ2-7,.,.,CASSPFSPSGDNSYEQYF,TGTGCCAGCTCACCTTTTTCGCCGTCGGGGGACAACTCCTACGAGCAGTACTTC
TRBV5-1,TRBJ2-2,.,.,CASSLAVRGPGELFF,TGCGCCAGCAGCTTGGCGGTCCGGGGGCCCGGGGAGCTGTTTTTT
TRBV7-2,TRBJ1-1,.,.,CASSLGPLNTEAFF,TGTGCCAGCAGCTTAGGACCGCTGAACACTGAAGCTTTCTTT
TRBV7-2,TRBJ1-1,.,.,CASSLAIGVGTEAFF,TGTGCCAGCAGCTTAGCTATAGGGGTTGGCACTGAAGCTTTCTTT
TRBV4-3,TRBJ2-1,TRBD1,.,CASSQAWTGPNEQFF,TGCGCCAGCAGCCAAGCGTGGACAGGGCCTAATGAGCAGTTCTTC
TRBV5-1,TRBJ2-5,.,.,CASRREETQYF,TGCGCCAGCAGGAGGGAAGAGACCCAGTACTTC
TRBV2,TRBJ2-1,TRBD2,.,CASSDGSLWLAGGPTNEQFF,TGTGCCAGCAGTGATGGATCATTGTGGCTAGCGGGGGGGCCGACGAATGAGCAGTTCTTC
TRBV11-2,TRBJ2-7,.,.,CASSLAFGGASPYEQYF,TGTGCCAGCAGCTTAGCATTTGGAGGGGCCTCACCCTACGAGCAGTACTTC
TRBV4-1,TRBJ1-5,.,.,CASSRGHPFLHQPQHF,TGCGCCAGCAGCCGGGGACACCCTTTCCTCCATCAGCCCCAGCATTTT
TRBV19,TRBJ1-3,.,few,CASSIELADSGNTIYF,TGTGCCAGTAGTATTGAATTGGCAGACTCTGGAAACACCATATATTTT
TRBV11-3,TRBJ2-1,TRBD2,once,CASKGEGRNEQFF,TGTGCCAGCAAAGGGGAGGGGAGGAATGAGCAGTTCTTC
TRBV5-6,TRBJ2-7,TRBD1,.,CASSTTGGEQYF,TGTGCCAGCAGCACAACAGGGGGAGAGCAGTACTTC
TRBV6-5,TRBJ1-1,TRBD1,once,CASSSRTGGSTEAFF,TGTGCCAGCAGTTCCCGGACAGGGGGAAGCACTGAAGCTTTCTTT
TRBV19,TRBJ1-2,.,.,CATRLGSQGYYGYTF,TGTGCCACCCGCCTTGGAAGCCAAGGGTACTATGGCTACACCTTC
TRBV19,TRBJ1-1,.,.,CASSEQRNTEAFF,TGTGCCAGTAGTGAACAGCGGAACACTGAAGCTTTCTTT
TRBV4-3,TRBJ1-1,.,.,CASSQDIGTEAFF,TGCGCCAGCAGCCAAGACATTGGAACTGAAGCTTTCTTT
TRBV28,TRBJ1-2,.,.,CASSSPSSSNYGYTF,TGTGCCAGCAGTTCGCCCTCCTCTAGTAACTATGGCTACACCTTC